This T cell receptor (beta chain) was sequenced for a study of blood T cells in healthy people across ages. A note on this clonotype: Relative to the germline gene, one junction end is altered; a read error may explain this.

The use of a sample-barcoded 5' primer and a J-beta primer mix characterized a second PCR of roughly 7 to 11 cycles. TCRdb re-derived calls from the 5' RACE reads in MiXCR, one entry per CDR3 protein. The table lists about 1.6 million distinct CDR3 sequences, roughly 32% of them singletons. CDR3 length: 15 residues. Germline assignment: CDR1 LGHNA and CDR2 YNFKEQ. The chain combines TRBV4-2 with TRBJ1-1, with TRBD1 identical over 10 bases. The sample taken for sequencing was blood. The source of this sequence is a woman in her 30s in good health. CDR3 loop: CASSQAGQGNTGAFF. The CDR3 nucleotides are TGTGCCAGCAGCCAGGCGGGACAGGGGAACACTGGAGCTTTCTTT.